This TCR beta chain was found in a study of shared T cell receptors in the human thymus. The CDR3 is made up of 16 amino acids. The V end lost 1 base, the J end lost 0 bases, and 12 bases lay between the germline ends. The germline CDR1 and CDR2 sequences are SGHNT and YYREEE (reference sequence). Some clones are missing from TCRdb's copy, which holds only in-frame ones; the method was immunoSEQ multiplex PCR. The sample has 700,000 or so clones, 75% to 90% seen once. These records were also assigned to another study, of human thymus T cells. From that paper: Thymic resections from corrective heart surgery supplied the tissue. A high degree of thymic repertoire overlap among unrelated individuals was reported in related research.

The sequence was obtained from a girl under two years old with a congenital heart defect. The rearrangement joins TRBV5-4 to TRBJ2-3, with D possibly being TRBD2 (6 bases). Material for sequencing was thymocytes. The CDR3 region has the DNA TGTGCCAGCAGCTTGATTGCGAGCGGGAGCACAGATACGCAGTATTTT. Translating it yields CASSLIASGSTDTQYF.